This T cell receptor (beta chain) is drawn from a study of CD8+ T cells in alopecia areata. Findings and caveats of the study: Clonality exceeded that of normal scalp in lesional scalp, most notably in alopecia totalis/universalis.

This clone was recorded a few times. Its antigen is as yet unknown. RNA was isolated and reverse transcribed to cDNA, the sequencing template. Clones were read by immunoSEQ multiplex PCR, and TCRdb kept only the in-frame ones, dropping some. Of roughly 150,000 clones in the sample, approximately 65% were seen once. The length of the CDR3 is 16 residues. Germline CDR1 and CDR2: SGHTA and FQGNSA. V lost 8 bases and J lost 0; bases outside the gene matches: 4. The sorting of PBMCs gave CD4+ and CD8+ T cells. The chain links TRBV7-2 to TRBJ2-1, with 13 positions matching TRBD2. The sample was CD8+ T cells sorted from blood. The TCR originated in a human donor in good health. The CDR3 loop is CASPGTSGNSYNEQFF. The DNA for the CDR3 is TGTGCCAGCCCAGGGACTAGCGGGAACTCCTACAATGAGCAGTTCTTC.